Listed here are 10 T cell receptor beta chains from one sample, sequenced in a study of molecular identifiers for immune sequencing clone quantification. TCRdb analysed the PCR reads with MiXCR anew, one entry per CDR3 protein. The sample has around 54,000 distinct CDR3 sequences; 25% are singletons. The specimen was naive CD8+ T cells from blood, with Jurkat cell RNA spiked in. Noted subset: FACS-sorted CD8+CD4-CCR7+CD45RA+ naive T cells. All receptors come from a human donor in good health. Some libraries in this study had Jurkat cell RNA spiked in.

This clonotype has more than one count but fewer than ten. The chain links TRBV16 to TRBJ1-5; 9 nucleotides line up with TRBD1. The V and J ends lost 4 bases and 1 base, in that order; junction bases with no gene match: 20. The CDR3 runs 21 residues. Germline V gives CDR1 KGHSY, CDR2 FQNENV. The CDR3: CASSRGPKTTGGEWSNQPQHF. The CDR3 DNA reads as TGTGCCAGCAGCCGAGGCCCAAAAACTACAGGGGGCGAATGGAGCAATCAGCCCCAGCATTTT.

In this sample, this clonotype turned up many times. The rearrangement joins TRBV9 to TRBJ2-2; TRBD2 aligns across 12 bases. Germline CDR1 reads SGDLS; CDR2 reads YYNGEE. V was clipped by 3 bases and J by 4 bases; unmatched bases: 4. The CDR3 consists of 16 residues. CDR3 protein: CASSASGRAGTGELFF. CDR3 DNA: TGTGCCAGCAGCGCTAGCGGGAGGGCCGGCACCGGGGAGCTGTTTTTT.

Concerning this clonotype: Being one base from a much bigger clone, this may be a read error. V and J are TRBV9 and TRBJ2-1, with D unclear. The germline V gene encodes CDR1 SGDLS and CDR2 YYNGEE. Trimming took off 3 bases at V and 8 bases at J, with 12 bases between the two ends. The CDR3 consists of 13 residues. The CDR3 nucleotides read TGTGCCAGCAGCGGACTGGGAATCGATGAGCAGTTCTTC. As protein: CASSGLGIDEQFF.

This clonotype was detected many times. V gene TRBV15 combines with J gene TRBJ2-6, with unresolved D. Germline lookup yields CDR1 LNHNV and CDR2 YYDKDF (reference sequence). V was trimmed by 8 bases and J by 0 bases, leaving 8 bases between them. The CDR3 runs to 14 residues. CDR3 nucleotide sequence: TGTGCCACCGGACGGAGCTCTGGGGCCAACGTCCTGACTTTC. Translating it yields CATGRSSGANVLTF.

The V gene is TRBV6-2 or TRBV6-3, the J gene TRBJ1-3, with a possible D match to TRBD1 (6 bases). The CDR3 is made up of 16 amino acids. V lost 10 bases to trimming and J lost 1 base, with 20 bases between them. Per the germline V gene, CDR1 is MNHEY and CDR2 is SVGEGT. This chain's CDR3 is CATLPGTMSSGNTIYF. CDR3 DNA: TGTGCCACACTTCCCGGGACAATGTCTTCTGGAAACACCATATATTTT.

Many counts were recorded for this clonotype. V usage is TRBV7-6 and J usage is TRBJ2-3; 7 bases line up with TRBD2. The germline V gene has CDR1 SGHVS and CDR2 FNYEAQ. The CDR3 contains 15 residues. The V and J ends lost 2 bases and 4 bases, in that order; junction bases with no gene match: 6. CDR3 nucleotide sequence: TGTGCCAGCAGCTTACCGGGCGGGGGTGCAGATACGCAGTATTTT. Translation gives CASSLPGGGADTQYF. The full variable domain, completed using reference TRBV7-6 and TRBJ2-3, is GAGVSQSPRYKVTKRGQDVALRCDPISGHVSLYWYRQALGQGPEFLTYFNYEAQQDKSGLPNDRFSAERPEGSISTLTIQRTEQRDSAMYRCASSLPGGGADTQYFGPGTRLTVL.

This clonotype was counted ten times or more. The chain couples TRBV5-1 to TRBJ2-1; 7 bases fit TRBD1. This CDR3 contains 13 residues. The trim removed 0 bases at V and 8 bases at J, leaving 2 bases unmatched. Germline loops: CDR1 SGHRS, CDR2 YFSETQ. The CDR3 is CASSLVTGDEQFF. In DNA, the CDR3 is TGCGCCAGCAGCTTGGTCACAGGGGATGAGCAGTTCTTC.

There are many counts of this clonotype. One end of the junction fails to match germline, which may point to a read error. The rearrangement uses TRBV5-5 and TRBJ2-5, with 10 bases lining up with TRBD1. Germline CDR1 is SGHKS and CDR2 is YYEKEE (reference sequence). The CDR3 runs to 10 residues. CDR3 coding DNA: TGTGCCAGCAACAGGGACAGGGGAGACTTC. Its translation is CASNRDRGDF.

The chain couples TRBV9 to TRBJ2-2, with D maybe TRBD1 (5 bases). V lost 4 bases, J lost 6 bases, and 16 bases lay in between. Germline CDR1 and CDR2: SGDLS and YYNGEE. The CDR3 has 15 amino acids. In DNA form, the CDR3 reads TGTGCCAGCAGCCCCGAAGAACACAGGTCCGGGGAGCTGTTTTTT. Translating it yields CASSPEEHRSGELFF. Full variable domain (outside the CDR3, taken from reference TRBV9 and TRBJ2-2): DSGVTQTPKHLITATGQRVTLRCSPRSGDLSVYWYQQSLDQGLQFLIQYYNGEERAKGNILERFSAQQFPDLHSELNLSSLELGDSALYFCASSPEEHRSGELFFGEGSRLTVL.

A remark on this clonotype: A clone one base away is much larger, so this may be a read error. The chain uses TRBV7-2 and TRBJ2-3; TRBD2 matches at 8 bases. From germline, CDR1 is SGHTA and CDR2 FQGNSA. J was trimmed by 0 bases and V by 4 bases; bases with no gene match: 3. The CDR3 runs 15 residues. CDR3 in amino acids: CASSWTSTSTDTQYF. The CDR3 DNA sequence: TGTGCCAGCAGCTGGACTAGCACGAGCACAGATACGCAGTATTTT.